The present entry profiles one T cell receptor beta chain with its context. Trimming left V 3 bases short and J 1 base short, with 9 bases between. Germline V lookup: CDR1 SGHTA, CDR2 FQGNSA. The CDR3 is made up of 14 amino acids. The entry originates in a study of PD-1 blockade in classical Hodgkin lymphoma. Each patient experienced a relapse that followed autologous stem cell transplantation, and brentuximab vedotin exposure varied. The assay was immunoSEQ multiplex PCR, and TCRdb's table has in-frame clones only and misses some. The sample contains around 150,000 clones, 78% of which appear only once.

Sequenced material: peripheral blood mononuclear cells (PBMCs), taken before the second cycle of nivolumab. This chain uses TRBV7-2 with TRBJ1-1; TRBD1 is a possible D gene (5 bases). The source is a human donor with classical Hodgkin lymphoma. CDR3 amino acids: CASSFRVANTEAFF. The DNA of the CDR3 is TGTGCCAGCAGCTTCAGGGTGGCGAACACTGAAGCTTTCTTT.